A selection of T cell receptor beta chains follows, all from one sample in a study of blood T cell repertoires in COVID-19. Profiled with immunoSEQ multiplex PCR; TCRdb holds only in-frame clones, not every one. This table has a few hundred thousand clones, roughly 90% appearing once. The material sequenced was peripheral blood. The source is a woman in her thirties with COVID-19, enrolled during active disease. The conserved cysteine and the conserved F or W are not part of the CDR3 here. A D gene is named only where the DNA matches it firmly.

CDR3aa: ASSPGANSYNEQF
d_gene: .
v_gene: TRBV18
j_gene: TRBJ2-1

CDR3aa: ASSATGGSYEQY
d_gene: TRBD1
v_gene: TRBV7-2
j_gene: TRBJ2-7

CDR3aa: ASSLTGVGYGYT
d_gene: TRBD1
v_gene: TRBV28
j_gene: TRBJ1-2

CDR3aa: SVGVGGADTQY
d_gene: .
v_gene: TRBV29-1
j_gene: TRBJ2-3

CDR3aa: ASSLRGSLNEKLF
d_gene: .
v_gene: TRBV5-5
j_gene: TRBJ1-4

CDR3aa: ASSRPGQGLRKSYGYT
d_gene: TRBD1
v_gene: TRBV19
j_gene: TRBJ1-2

CDR3aa: ASSVDEGIGGELF
d_gene: .
v_gene: TRBV9
j_gene: TRBJ2-2

CDR3aa: ASSFTVGGTEAF
d_gene: .
v_gene: TRBV28
j_gene: TRBJ1-1

CDR3aa: ASSFITEGGYT
d_gene: .
v_gene: TRBV5-4
j_gene: TRBJ1-2

CDR3aa: ASSQDSGANYGYT
d_gene: .
v_gene: TRBV4-1
j_gene: TRBJ1-2

CDR3aa: ASSSPGQGARYGYT
d_gene: TRBD1
v_gene: TRBV5-6
j_gene: TRBJ1-2

CDR3aa: ASSQGTSGGTDTQY
d_gene: TRBD2
v_gene: TRBV3-1/TRBV3-2
j_gene: TRBJ2-3

CDR3aa: ATRDWGDNNEQF
d_gene: .
v_gene: TRBV19
j_gene: TRBJ2-1

CDR3aa: ASSSPDSPTQY
d_gene: .
v_gene: TRBV19
j_gene: TRBJ2-3

CDR3aa: ASSLLSGGPDTQY
d_gene: TRBD1
v_gene: TRBV5-4
j_gene: TRBJ2-3

CDR3aa: ASSSGDYEQY
d_gene: .
v_gene: TRBV28
j_gene: TRBJ2-7

CDR3aa: ASSLVSRRGDTQY
d_gene: .
v_gene: TRBV7-9
j_gene: TRBJ2-3

CDR3aa: ASSLATDRGTPKNIQY
d_gene: TRBD1
v_gene: TRBV5-5
j_gene: TRBJ2-4

CDR3aa: ASSVTGQLKYSNQPQH
d_gene: TRBD1
v_gene: TRBV28
j_gene: TRBJ1-5

CDR3aa: SASRVDTQY
d_gene: .
v_gene: TRBV20-1
j_gene: TRBJ2-3

CDR3aa: ATSDRSTDEQF
d_gene: .
v_gene: TRBV24-1
j_gene: TRBJ2-1

CDR3aa: ASSYGEKQY
d_gene: .
v_gene: TRBV5-6
j_gene: TRBJ2-7

CDR3aa: ASSHSGGGEQF
d_gene: TRBD2
v_gene: TRBV14
j_gene: TRBJ2-1

CDR3aa: SISTGSGYT
d_gene: .
v_gene: TRBV29-1
j_gene: TRBJ1-2

CDR3aa: ASSNVPAGEENEQF
d_gene: .
v_gene: TRBV21-1
j_gene: TRBJ2-1

CDR3aa: ATGSGRADETQY
d_gene: TRBD2
v_gene: TRBV15
j_gene: TRBJ2-5

CDR3aa: ASSLGFVVASHPDTQY
d_gene: .
v_gene: TRBV7-9
j_gene: TRBJ2-3

CDR3aa: ASSLLNTGELF
d_gene: .
v_gene: TRBV27
j_gene: TRBJ2-2

CDR3aa: ASSFRTGGNTGELF
d_gene: TRBD1
v_gene: TRBV11-2
j_gene: TRBJ2-2

CDR3aa: ASSPRVGNSPLH
d_gene: .
v_gene: TRBV3-1/TRBV3-2
j_gene: TRBJ1-6

CDR3aa: ATSDPGQGDYEQY
d_gene: TRBD1
v_gene: TRBV24-1
j_gene: TRBJ2-7

CDR3aa: ATSDTTGVSNQPQH
d_gene: TRBD1
v_gene: TRBV24-1
j_gene: TRBJ1-5

CDR3aa: ASSHRSDTQY
d_gene: .
v_gene: TRBV6-5
j_gene: TRBJ2-3

CDR3aa: ASSSYWTETNYGYT
d_gene: .
v_gene: TRBV28
j_gene: TRBJ1-2

CDR3aa: ASSSGLAGWHNEQF
d_gene: TRBD2
v_gene: TRBV7-9
j_gene: TRBJ2-1

CDR3aa: ASRSWLGRETQY
d_gene: .
v_gene: TRBV27
j_gene: TRBJ2-5

CDR3aa: ASSQVAGNTEAF
d_gene: .
v_gene: TRBV3-1/TRBV3-2
j_gene: TRBJ1-1

CDR3aa: ASSLESGNEQF
d_gene: .
v_gene: TRBV7-9
j_gene: TRBJ2-1

CDR3aa: ASSLVLGGLEKLF
d_gene: .
v_gene: TRBV7-2
j_gene: TRBJ1-4

CDR3aa: ASSSEGEQY
d_gene: .
v_gene: TRBV28
j_gene: TRBJ2-7

CDR3aa: SVVSSGTQY
d_gene: .
v_gene: TRBV29-1
j_gene: TRBJ2-3

CDR3aa: ASSPTAGEAGANVLT
d_gene: TRBD2
v_gene: TRBV11-3
j_gene: TRBJ2-6

CDR3aa: ATSRESNGDTQY
d_gene: .
v_gene: TRBV24-1
j_gene: TRBJ2-3

CDR3aa: ASSQGQKAF
d_gene: TRBD1
v_gene: TRBV7-6
j_gene: TRBJ1-1

CDR3aa: ASSQPGTGSTDTQY
d_gene: TRBD1
v_gene: TRBV4-1
j_gene: TRBJ2-3

CDR3aa: ASSLRGGAQTDTQY
d_gene: TRBD2
v_gene: TRBV5-1
j_gene: TRBJ2-3

CDR3aa: ASSLVRGGLSTDTQY
d_gene: .
v_gene: TRBV13
j_gene: TRBJ2-3

CDR3aa: ASSEGVARSGGTEAF
d_gene: .
v_gene: TRBV11-3
j_gene: TRBJ1-1

CDR3aa: ATSQGGRRETQY
d_gene: .
v_gene: TRBV24-1
j_gene: TRBJ2-5

CDR3aa: SASRQVGDNEQF
d_gene: .
v_gene: TRBV20-1
j_gene: TRBJ2-1

CDR3aa: ASSGASGDNLQETQY
d_gene: TRBD2
v_gene: TRBV2
j_gene: TRBJ2-5